This T cell receptor (beta chain) was recorded in a study of cytomegalovirus exposure and HLA in healthy donors. The PCR contained 60 Vbeta and 13 Jbeta primers. Sequencing used immunoSEQ multiplex PCR; TCRdb keeps in-frame clones, though not all of them. This table holds around 150,000 clones, 77% found once. This CDR3 has 15 amino acids. The junction had 7 bases not matched to a gene; V was cut back by 0 bases and J by 5 bases. In germline, CDR1 is SGHRS, CDR2 YFSETQ. Material for sequencing was PBMCs. The receptor was isolated from a woman between 40 and 50 years old in good health and CMV-seropositive. The chain carries TRBV5-1 and TRBJ1-2; 7 bases map to TRBD1. The CDR3 spells CASSLGDSGWYGYTF. The CDR3 region has the DNA TGCGCCAGCAGCTTGGGGGACAGCGGTTGGTATGGCTACACCTTC.